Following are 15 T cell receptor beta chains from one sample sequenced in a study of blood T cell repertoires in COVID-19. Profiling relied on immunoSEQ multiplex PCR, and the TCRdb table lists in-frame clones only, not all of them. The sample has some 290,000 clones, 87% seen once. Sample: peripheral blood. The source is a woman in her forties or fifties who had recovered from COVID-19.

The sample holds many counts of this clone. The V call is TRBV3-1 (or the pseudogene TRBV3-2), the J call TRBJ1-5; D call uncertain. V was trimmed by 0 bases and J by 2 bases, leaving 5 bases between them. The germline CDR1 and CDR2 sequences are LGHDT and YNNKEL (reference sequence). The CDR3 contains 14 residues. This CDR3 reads CASSQEGGNQPQHF. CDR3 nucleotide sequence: TGTGCCAGCAGCCAAGAGGGCGGCAATCAGCCCCAGCATTTT.

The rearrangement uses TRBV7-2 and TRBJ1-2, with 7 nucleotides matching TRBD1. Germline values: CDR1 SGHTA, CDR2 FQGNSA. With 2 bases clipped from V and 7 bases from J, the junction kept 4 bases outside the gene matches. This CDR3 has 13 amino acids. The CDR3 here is CASSLLQGRGYTF. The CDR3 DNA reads TGTGCCAGCAGCTTACTACAGGGGCGTGGCTACACCTTC.

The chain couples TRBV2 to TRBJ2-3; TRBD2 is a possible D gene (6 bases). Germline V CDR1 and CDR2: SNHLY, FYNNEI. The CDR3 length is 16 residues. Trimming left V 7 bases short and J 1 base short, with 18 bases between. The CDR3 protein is CASNNLGGAGTDTQYF. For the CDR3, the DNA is TGTGCCAGCAACAACCTAGGAGGGGCCGGCACAGATACGCAGTATTTT.

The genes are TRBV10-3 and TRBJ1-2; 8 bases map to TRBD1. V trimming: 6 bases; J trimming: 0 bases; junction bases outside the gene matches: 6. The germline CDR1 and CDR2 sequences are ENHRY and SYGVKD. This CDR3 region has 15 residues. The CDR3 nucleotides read TGTGCCATCAGCGGAACGACAGGGGCTAACTATGGCTACACCTTC. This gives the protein CAISGTTGANYGYTF.

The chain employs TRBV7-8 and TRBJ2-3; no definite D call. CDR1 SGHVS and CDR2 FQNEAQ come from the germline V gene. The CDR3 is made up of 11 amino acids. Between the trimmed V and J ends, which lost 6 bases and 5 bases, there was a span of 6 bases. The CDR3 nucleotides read TGTGCCAGCAGGGCAGGAGATACGCAGTATTTT. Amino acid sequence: CASRAGDTQYF.

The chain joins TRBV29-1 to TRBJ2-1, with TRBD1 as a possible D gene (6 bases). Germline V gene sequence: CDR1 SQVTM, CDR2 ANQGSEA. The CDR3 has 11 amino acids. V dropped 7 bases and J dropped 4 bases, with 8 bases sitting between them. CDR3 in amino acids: CSGDTYNEQFF. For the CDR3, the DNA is TGCAGCGGGGACACTTACAATGAGCAGTTCTTC.

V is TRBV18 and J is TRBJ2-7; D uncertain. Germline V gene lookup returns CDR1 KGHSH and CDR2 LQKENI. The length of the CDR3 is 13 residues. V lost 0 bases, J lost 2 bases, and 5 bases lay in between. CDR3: CASSPPSTYEQYF. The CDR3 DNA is TGTGCCAGCTCACCACCGTCCACCTACGAGCAGTACTTC.

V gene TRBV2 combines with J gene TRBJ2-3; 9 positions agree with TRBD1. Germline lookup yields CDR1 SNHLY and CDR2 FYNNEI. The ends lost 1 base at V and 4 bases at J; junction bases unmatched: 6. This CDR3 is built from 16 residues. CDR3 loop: CASSEGTGVFADTQYF. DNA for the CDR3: TGTGCCAGCAGTGAAGGGACAGGGGTCTTCGCAGATACGCAGTATTTT.

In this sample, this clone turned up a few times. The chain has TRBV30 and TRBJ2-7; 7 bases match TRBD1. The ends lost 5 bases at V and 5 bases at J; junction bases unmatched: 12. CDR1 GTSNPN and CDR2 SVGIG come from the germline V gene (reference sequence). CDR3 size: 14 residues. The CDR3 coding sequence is TGTGCCTGGTTTGAACAGGGGAGAGGGGACGAGCAGTACTTC. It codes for CAWFEQGRGDEQYF.

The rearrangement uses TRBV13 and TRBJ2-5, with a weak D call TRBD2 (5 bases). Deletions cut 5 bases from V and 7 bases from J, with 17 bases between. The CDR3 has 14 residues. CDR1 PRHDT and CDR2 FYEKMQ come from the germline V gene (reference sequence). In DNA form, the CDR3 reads TGTGCCAGCAGCCAAGACTCTTACCGGGGGACCCAGTACTTC. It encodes CASSQDSYRGTQYF. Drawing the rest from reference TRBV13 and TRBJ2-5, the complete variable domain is AAGVIQSPRHLIKEKRETATLKCYPIPRHDTVYWYQQGPGQDPQFLISFYEKMQSDKGSIPDRFSAQQFSDYHSELNMSSLELGDSALYFCASSQDSYRGTQYFGPGTRLLVL.

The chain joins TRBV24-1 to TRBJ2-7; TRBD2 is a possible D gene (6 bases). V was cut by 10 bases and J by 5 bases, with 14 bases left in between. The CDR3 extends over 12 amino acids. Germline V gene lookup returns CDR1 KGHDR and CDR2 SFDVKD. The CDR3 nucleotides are TGTGCCACTTCGGGAGTTGGGAACGAGCAGTACTTC. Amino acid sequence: CATSGVGNEQYF.

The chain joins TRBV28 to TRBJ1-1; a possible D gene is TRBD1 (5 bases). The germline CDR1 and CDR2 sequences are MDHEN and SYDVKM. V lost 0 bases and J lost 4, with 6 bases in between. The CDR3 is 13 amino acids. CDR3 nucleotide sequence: TGTGCCAGCAGTTTATGGGGGCCCACTGAAGCTTTCTTT. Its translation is CASSLWGPTEAFF.

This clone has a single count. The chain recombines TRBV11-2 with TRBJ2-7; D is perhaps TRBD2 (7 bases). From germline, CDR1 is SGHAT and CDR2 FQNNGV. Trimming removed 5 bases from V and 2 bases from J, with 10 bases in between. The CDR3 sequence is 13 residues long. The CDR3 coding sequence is TGTGCCAGCAGCGCGGGGGACACCTACGAGCAGTACTTC. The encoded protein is CASSAGDTYEQYF. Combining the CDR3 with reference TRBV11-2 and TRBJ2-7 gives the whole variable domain EAGVAQSPRYKIIEKRQSVAFWCNPISGHATLYWYQQILGQGPKLLIQFQNNGVVDDSQLPKDRFSAERLKGVDSTLKIQPAKLEDSAVYLCASSAGDTYEQYFGPGTRLTVT.

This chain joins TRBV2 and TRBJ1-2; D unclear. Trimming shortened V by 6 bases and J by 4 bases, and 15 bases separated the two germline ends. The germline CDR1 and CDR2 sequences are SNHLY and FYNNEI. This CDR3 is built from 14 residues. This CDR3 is CASRRASTTYGYTF. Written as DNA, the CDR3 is TGTGCCAGCAGGAGGGCCTCAACCACCTATGGCTACACCTTC.

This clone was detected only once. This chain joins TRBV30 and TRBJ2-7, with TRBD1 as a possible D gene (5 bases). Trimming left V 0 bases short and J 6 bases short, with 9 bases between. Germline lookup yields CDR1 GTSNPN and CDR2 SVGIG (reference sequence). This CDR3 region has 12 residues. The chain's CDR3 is CAWSVGVGEQYF. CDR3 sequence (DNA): TGTGCCTGGAGTGTAGGGGTAGGCGAGCAGTACTTC.